This entry concerns a single T cell receptor beta chain. Method: immunoSEQ multiplex PCR; TCRdb's copy keeps in-frame clones and lacks some. The sample has a few hundred thousand clones; around nine tenths are singletons. These data come from a study of blood T cell repertoires in COVID-19. Looking at the study overall: In each case, the material was cDNA or gDNA derived from T cells, B-cell-depleted T cells, or PBMCs.

The CDR3 spans 13 residues. Germline V gene data show CDR1 as ENHRY and CDR2 as SYGVKD. V gave up 8 bases and J gave up 6 bases; unmatched junction bases: 3. The sequencing input was PBMCs or T cells enriched from blood (not recorded which). This chain connects TRBV10-3 to TRBJ1-5; 11 bases are shared with TRBD1. This sequence was found in a woman under 30 who had recovered from COVID-19. The CDR3 sequence is CAIWTGGGQPQHF. The CDR3 DNA sequence: TGTGCCATCTGGACAGGGGGCGGTCAGCCCCAGCATTTT.